This TCR beta chain appears in the sequencing data of a study of cytomegalovirus exposure and HLA in healthy donors. Study conclusions and caveats: A list of 150 or so TCR beta chains associated with cytomegalovirus was given.

CDR3 length: 18 residues. From germline, CDR1 is SGHVS and CDR2 FQNEAQ. J lost 6 bases, V lost 5 bases, and 15 bases had no gene match. Concerning this clone itself: Its target is not known.

60 Vbeta and 13 Jbeta primers were used in PCR. TCRdb's table, derived via immunoSEQ multiplex PCR, lists solely in-frame clones and lacks some. The table lists around 200,000 clones. The chain employs TRBV7-8 and TRBJ2-1; 11 nucleotides match TRBD2. The receptor's source is a woman younger than 35 in good health and CMV-seropositive. Source material: PBMCs. The CDR3 sequence: CASSPRALAGAIANEQFF. The CDR3 DNA is TGTGCCAGCAGCCCCCGTGCACTAGCGGGAGCTATTGCCAATGAGCAGTTCTTC. The complete variable domain, with remaining parts taken from reference TRBV7-8 and TRBJ2-1, reads GAGVSQSPRYKVAKRGQDVALRCDPISGHVSLFWYQQALGQGPEFLTYFQNEAQLDKSGLPSDRFFAERPEGSVSTLKIQRTQQEDSAVYLCASSPRALAGAIANEQFFGPGTRLTVL.